The TCR beta chain under discussion was sequenced for a study of tumor-infiltrating lymphocytes in localized non-small cell lung cancer. Study at large: Several tumor histologies, both smoking statuses, and some post-neoadjuvant chemotherapy samples were included. From each patient, both tumor and uninvolved lung, non-adjacent to tumor, were sampled.

This CDR3 region has 14 residues. Trimming removed 5 bases from V and 4 bases from J; junction bases left unmatched: 5. Germline V lookup: CDR1 SGHVS, CDR2 FQNEAQ. The table came from immunoSEQ multiplex PCR; TCRdb's copy has only in-frame clones and leaves some out. The sample has just under 30,000 clones, roughly 85% seen once; the top ten hold over 2%. The chain uses TRBV7-8 and TRBJ2-7, with 10 positions matching TRBD1. The sequenced sample consisted of lung tumor tissue. This sequence was found in a human donor with non-small cell lung cancer. The CDR3 DNA reads TGTGCCAGCAGCAGATCGGGACAGGGGTACGAGCAGTACTTC. Protein: CASSRSGQGYEQYF. The variable domain in full, with the rest retrieved from reference TRBV7-8 and TRBJ2-7, is GAGVSQSPRYKVAKRGQDVALRCDPISGHVSLFWYQQALGQGPEFLTYFQNEAQLDKSGLPSDRFFAERPEGSVSTLKIQRTQQEDSAVYLCASSRSGQGYEQYFGPGTRLTVT.